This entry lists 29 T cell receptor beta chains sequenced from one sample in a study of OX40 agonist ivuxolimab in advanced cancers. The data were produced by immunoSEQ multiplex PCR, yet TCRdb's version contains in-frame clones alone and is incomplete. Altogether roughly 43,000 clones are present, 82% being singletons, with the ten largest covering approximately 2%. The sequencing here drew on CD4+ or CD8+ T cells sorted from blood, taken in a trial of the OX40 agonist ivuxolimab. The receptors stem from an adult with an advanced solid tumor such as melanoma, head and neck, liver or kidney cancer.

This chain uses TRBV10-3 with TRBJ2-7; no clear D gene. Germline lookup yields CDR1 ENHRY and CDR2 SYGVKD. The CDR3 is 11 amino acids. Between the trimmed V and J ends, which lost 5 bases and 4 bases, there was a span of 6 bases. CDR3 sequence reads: CAISQGYEQYF. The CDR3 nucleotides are TGTGCCATCAGTCAAGGATACGAGCAGTACTTC.

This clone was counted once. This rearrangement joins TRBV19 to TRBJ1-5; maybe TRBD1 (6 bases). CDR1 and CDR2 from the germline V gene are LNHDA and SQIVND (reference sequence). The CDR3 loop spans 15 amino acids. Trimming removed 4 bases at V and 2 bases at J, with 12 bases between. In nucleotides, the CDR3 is TGTGCCAGTAGTAGAACCAGGGGTGGCAATCAGCCCCAGCATTTT. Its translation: CASSRTRGGNQPQHF. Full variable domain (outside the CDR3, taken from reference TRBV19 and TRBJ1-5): DGGITQSPKYLFRKEGQNVTLSCEQNLNHDAMYWYRQDPGQGLRLIYYSQIVNDFQKGDIAEGYSVSREKKESFPLTVTSAQKNPTAFYLCASSRTRGGNQPQHFGDGTRLSIL.

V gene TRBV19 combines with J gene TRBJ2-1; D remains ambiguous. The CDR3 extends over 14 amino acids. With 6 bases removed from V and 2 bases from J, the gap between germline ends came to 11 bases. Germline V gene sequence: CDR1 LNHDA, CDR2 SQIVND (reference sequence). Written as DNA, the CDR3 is TGTGCCAGTAGATTAGGGAACCCCTACAATGAGCAGTTCTTC. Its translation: CASRLGNPYNEQFF.

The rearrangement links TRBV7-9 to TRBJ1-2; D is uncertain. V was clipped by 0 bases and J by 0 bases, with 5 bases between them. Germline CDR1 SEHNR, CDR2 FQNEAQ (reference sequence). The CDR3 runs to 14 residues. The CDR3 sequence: CASSLAGSNYGYTF. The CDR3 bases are TGTGCCAGCAGCTTAGCGGGATCTAACTATGGCTACACCTTC.

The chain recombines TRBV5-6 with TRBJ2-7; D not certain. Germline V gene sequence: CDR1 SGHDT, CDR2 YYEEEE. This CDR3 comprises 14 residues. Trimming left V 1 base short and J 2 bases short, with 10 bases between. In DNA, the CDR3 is TGTGCCAGCAGCTTGCTCGGGCGTACCTACGAGCAGTACTTC. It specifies CASSLLGRTYEQYF.

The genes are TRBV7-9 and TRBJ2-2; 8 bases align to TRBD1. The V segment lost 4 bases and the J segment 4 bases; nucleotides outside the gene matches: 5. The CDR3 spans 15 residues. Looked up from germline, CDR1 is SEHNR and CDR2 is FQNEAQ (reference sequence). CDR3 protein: CASSYRGDGTGELFF. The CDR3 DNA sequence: TGTGCCAGCAGCTACAGGGGGGACGGCACCGGGGAGCTGTTTTTT.

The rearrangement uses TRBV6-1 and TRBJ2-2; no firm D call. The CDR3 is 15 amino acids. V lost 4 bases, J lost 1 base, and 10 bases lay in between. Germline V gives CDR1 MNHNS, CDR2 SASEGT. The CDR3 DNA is TGTGCCAGCAGTGTTCGAGATTTGAACACCGGGGAGCTGTTTTTT. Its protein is CASSVRDLNTGELFF.

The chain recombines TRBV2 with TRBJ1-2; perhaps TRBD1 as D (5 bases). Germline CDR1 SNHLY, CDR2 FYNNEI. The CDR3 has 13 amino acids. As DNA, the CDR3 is TGTGCAGGCCGGAGAGGGGACCCCTATGGCTACACCTTC. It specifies CAGRRGDPYGYTF.

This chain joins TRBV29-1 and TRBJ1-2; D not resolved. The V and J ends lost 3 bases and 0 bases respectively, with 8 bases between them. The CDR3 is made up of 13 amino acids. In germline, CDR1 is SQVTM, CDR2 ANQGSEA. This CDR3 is CSVDPGANYGYTF. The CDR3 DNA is TGCAGCGTTGATCCTGGAGCTAACTATGGCTACACCTTC.

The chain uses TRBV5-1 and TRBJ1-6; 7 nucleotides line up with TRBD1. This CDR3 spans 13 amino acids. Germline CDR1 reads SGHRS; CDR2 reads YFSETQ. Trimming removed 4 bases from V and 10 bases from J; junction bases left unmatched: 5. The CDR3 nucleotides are TGCGCCAGCAGCGACACAGGGGACTCACCCCTCCACTTT. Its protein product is CASSDTGDSPLHF.

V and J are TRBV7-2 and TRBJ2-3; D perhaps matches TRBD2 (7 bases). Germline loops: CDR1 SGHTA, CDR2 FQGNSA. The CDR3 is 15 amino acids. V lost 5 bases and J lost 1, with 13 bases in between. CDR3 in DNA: TGTGCCAGCAGCAGGGGGGGGGTTGGCACAGATACGCAGTATTTT. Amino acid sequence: CASSRGGVGTDTQYF. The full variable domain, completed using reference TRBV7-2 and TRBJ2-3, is GAGVSQSPSNKVTEKGKDVELRCDPISGHTALYWYRQSLGQGLEFLIYFQGNSAPDKSGLPSDRFSAERTGGSVSTLTIQRTQQEDSAVYLCASSRGGVGTDTQYFGPGTRLTVL.

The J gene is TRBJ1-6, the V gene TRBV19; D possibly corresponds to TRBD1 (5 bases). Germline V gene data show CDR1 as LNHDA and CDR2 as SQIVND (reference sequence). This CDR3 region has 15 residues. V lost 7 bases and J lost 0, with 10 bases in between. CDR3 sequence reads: CASTEGSSYNSPLHF. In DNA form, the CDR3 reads TGTGCCAGTACGGAGGGGAGCTCCTATAATTCACCCCTCCACTTT.

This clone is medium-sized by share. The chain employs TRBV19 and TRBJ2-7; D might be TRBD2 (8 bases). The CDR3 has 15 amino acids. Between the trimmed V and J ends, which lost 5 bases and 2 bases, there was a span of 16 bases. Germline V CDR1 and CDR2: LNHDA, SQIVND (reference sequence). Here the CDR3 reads CASSAGGQRTYEQYF. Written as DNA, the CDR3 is TGTGCCAGTAGTGCGGGGGGACAGCGGACCTACGAGCAGTACTTC.

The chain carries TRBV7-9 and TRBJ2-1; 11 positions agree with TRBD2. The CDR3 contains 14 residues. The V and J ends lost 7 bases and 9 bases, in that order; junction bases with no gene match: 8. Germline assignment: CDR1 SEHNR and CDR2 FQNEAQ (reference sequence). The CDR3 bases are TGTGCCAGCACCATGACTAGCGGGGTCAGTGAGCAGTTCTTC. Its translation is CASTMTSGVSEQFF. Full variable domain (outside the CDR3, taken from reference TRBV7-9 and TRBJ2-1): DTGVSQNPRHKITKRGQNVTFRCDPISEHNRLYWYRQTLGQGPEFLTYFQNEAQLEKSRLLSDRFSAERPKGSFSTLEIQRTEQGDSAMYLCASTMTSGVSEQFFGPGTRLTVL.

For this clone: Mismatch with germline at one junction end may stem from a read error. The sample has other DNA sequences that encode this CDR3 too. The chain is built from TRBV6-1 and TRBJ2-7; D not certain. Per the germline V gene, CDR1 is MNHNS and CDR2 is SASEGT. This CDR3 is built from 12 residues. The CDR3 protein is CASREGIYEQYF. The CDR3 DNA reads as TGTGCCAGCAGGGAAGGGATCTACGAGCAGTACTTT.

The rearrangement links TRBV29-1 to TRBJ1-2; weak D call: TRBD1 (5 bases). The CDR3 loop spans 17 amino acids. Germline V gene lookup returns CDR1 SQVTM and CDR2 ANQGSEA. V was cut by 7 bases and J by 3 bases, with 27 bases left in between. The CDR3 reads CSAAGPFAGRGDYGYTF. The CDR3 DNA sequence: TGCAGCGCCGCCGGACCGTTCGCGGGACGGGGGGACTATGGCTACACCTTC. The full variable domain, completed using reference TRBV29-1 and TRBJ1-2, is SAVISQKPSRDICQRGTSLTIQCQVDSQVTMMFWYRQQPGQSLTLIATANQGSEATYESGFVIDKFPISRPNLTFSTLTVSNMSPEDSSIYLCSAAGPFAGRGDYGYTFGSGTRLTVV.

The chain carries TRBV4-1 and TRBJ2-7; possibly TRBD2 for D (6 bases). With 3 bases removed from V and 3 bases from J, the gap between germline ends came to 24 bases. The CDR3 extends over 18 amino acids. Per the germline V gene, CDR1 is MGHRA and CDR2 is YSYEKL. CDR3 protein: CASSQWVGSTSKIYEQYF. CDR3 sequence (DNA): TGCGCCAGCAGCCAGTGGGTCGGGAGTACTTCAAAGATCTACGAGCAGTACTTC.

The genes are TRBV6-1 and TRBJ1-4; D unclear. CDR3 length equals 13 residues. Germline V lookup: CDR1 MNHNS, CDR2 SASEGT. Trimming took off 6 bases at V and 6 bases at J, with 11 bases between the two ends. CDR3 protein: CASSTFPDEKLFF. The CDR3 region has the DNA TGTGCCAGCAGCACATTCCCGGATGAAAAACTGTTTTTT.

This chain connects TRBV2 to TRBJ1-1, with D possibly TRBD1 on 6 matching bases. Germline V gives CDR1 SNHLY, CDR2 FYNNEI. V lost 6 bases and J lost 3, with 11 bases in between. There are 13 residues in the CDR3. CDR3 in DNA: TGTGCCAGCAGCGCCGACAGGTACACTGAAGCTTTCTTT. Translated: CASSADRYTEAFF.

CDR3 sequence reads: CAWSRAGNGYTF. The CDR3 nucleotides are TGTGCCTGGAGTCGGGCAGGGAATGGCTACACCTTC. The V and J genes are TRBV30 and TRBJ1-2; D might be TRBD1 (5 bases). This CDR3 comprises 12 residues. With 2 bases removed from V and 6 bases from J, the gap between germline ends came to 10 bases. The germline CDR1 and CDR2 sequences are GTSNPN and SVGIG (reference sequence).

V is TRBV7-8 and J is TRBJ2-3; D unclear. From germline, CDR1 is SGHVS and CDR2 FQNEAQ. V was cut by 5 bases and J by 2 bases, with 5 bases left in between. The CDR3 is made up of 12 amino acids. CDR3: CASSPNTDTQYF. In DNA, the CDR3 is TGTGCCAGCAGCCCCAACACAGATACGCAGTATTTT.

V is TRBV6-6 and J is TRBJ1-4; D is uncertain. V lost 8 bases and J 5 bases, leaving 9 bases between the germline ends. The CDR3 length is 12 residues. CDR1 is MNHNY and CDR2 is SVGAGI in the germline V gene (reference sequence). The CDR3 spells CASLGINEKLFF. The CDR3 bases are TGTGCCAGCCTCGGGATAAATGAAAAACTGTTTTTT.

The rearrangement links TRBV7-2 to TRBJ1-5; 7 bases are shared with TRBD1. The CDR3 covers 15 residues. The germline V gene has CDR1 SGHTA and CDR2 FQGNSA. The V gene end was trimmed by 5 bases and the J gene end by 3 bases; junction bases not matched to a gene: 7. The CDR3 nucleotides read TGTGCCAGCAGCCCGGGACAGATCATCAATCAGCCCCAGCATTTT. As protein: CASSPGQIINQPQHF.

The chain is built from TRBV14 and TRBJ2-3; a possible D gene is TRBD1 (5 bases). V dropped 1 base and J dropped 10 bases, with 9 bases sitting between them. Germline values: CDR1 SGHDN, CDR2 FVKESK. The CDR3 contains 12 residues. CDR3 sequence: CASSQGQGAQYF. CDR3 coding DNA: TGTGCCAGCAGCCAAGGGCAGGGCGCGCAGTATTTT.

CDR3 amino acids: CASSEVGQPSSGNTIYF. As DNA, the CDR3 is TGTGCCAGCAGTGAAGTGGGACAGCCCTCCTCTGGAAACACCATATATTTT. This rearrangement joins TRBV6-1 to TRBJ1-3, with 7 bases identical to TRBD1. Trimming took 1 base from V and 0 from J; bases not matched to a gene: 6. The CDR3 has 17 residues. CDR1 is MNHNS, CDR2 SASEGT, per germline.

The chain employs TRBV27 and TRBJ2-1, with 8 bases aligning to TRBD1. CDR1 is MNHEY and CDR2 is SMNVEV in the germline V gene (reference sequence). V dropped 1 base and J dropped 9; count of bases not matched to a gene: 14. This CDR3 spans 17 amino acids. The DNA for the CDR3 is TGTGCCAGCAGTTTATTTGGAGGCGGCAGGGGGCGCGGTGAGCAGTTCTTC. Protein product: CASSLFGGGRGRGEQFF.

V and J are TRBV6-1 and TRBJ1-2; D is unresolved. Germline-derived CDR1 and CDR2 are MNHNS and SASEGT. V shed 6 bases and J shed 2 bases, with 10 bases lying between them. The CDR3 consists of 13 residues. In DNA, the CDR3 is TGTGCCAGCAGGACCGGGGTAAACTATGGCTACACCTTC. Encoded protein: CASRTGVNYGYTF.

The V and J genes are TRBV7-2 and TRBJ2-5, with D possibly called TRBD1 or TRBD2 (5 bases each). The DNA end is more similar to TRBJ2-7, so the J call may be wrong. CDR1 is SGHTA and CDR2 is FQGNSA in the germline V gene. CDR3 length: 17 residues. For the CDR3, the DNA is TGTGCCAGCAGCTTAATGGGCTCGGGACGCGACTCCTACGAGCAGTACTTC. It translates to CASSLMGSGRDSYEQYF.

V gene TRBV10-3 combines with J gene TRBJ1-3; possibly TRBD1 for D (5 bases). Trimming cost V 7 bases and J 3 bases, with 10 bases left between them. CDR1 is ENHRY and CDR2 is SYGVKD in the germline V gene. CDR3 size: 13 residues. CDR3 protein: CAITAGIGNTIYF. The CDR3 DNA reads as TGTGCCATCACCGCAGGGATTGGAAACACCATATATTTT.